A single sample is the source of the 22 T cell receptor beta chains below, sequenced in a study of blood T cell repertoires in COVID-19. Using immunoSEQ multiplex PCR, the repertoire was profiled, and TCRdb retains in-frame clones only, with some absent. The sample consists of 240,000 or so clones, roughly 85% of them appearing once. Source material: peripheral blood. The receptors were gathered from a young woman with acute or convalescent COVID-19.

The V and J genes are TRBV29-1 and TRBJ2-1, with 9 bases aligning to TRBD2. The CDR3 extends over 17 amino acids. The V segment lost 7 bases and the J segment 4 bases; nucleotides outside the gene matches: 17. Per the germline V gene, CDR1 is SQVTM and CDR2 is ANQGSEA. The CDR3 coding sequence is TGCAGCGCCACGGGAGCGGGAGGACTAGGTCCATACAATGAGCAGTTCTTC. This gives the protein CSATGAGGLGPYNEQFF.

As DNA, the CDR3 is TGCAGCGTTGTCCTAACTAACTCTGGAAACACCATATATTTT. This encodes CSVVLTNSGNTIYF. The chain links TRBV29-1 to TRBJ1-3; no clear D gene. V lost 4 bases to trimming and J lost 0 bases, with 10 bases between them. CDR3 length equals 14 residues. The germline CDR1 and CDR2 sequences are SQVTM and ANQGSEA.

V gene TRBV28 combines with J gene TRBJ2-3; tentatively, D is TRBD2 (6 bases). The CDR3 loop spans 17 amino acids. Germline V lookup: CDR1 MDHEN, CDR2 SYDVKM. V was clipped by 6 bases and J by 3 bases, with 22 bases between them. CDR3 loop: CASSQLPTLAGTDTQYF. The CDR3 DNA sequence: TGTGCCAGCAGCCAATTACCCACGTTGGCGGGGACAGATACGCAGTATTTT.

The chain has TRBV7-8 and TRBJ2-2; D uncertain. The germline V and J ends were trimmed by 3 bases and 7 bases, with 6 bases remaining between them. CDR3 length equals 12 residues. The germline V gene has CDR1 SGHVS and CDR2 FQNEAQ. CDR3 bases: TGTGCCAGCAGCTTCGGTATCGGGGAGCTGTTTTTT. It codes for CASSFGIGELFF.

The genes are TRBV5-5 and TRBJ2-1; TRBD2 agrees at 10 bases. The CDR3 length is 17 residues. Trimming at V came to 2 bases and at J to 7 bases, leaving 12 bases not matched to a gene. The germline CDR1 and CDR2 sequences are SGHKS and YYEKEE (reference sequence). The CDR3 nucleotides are TGTGCCAGCAGCTTAGCGGGAGGGCCAAACGCGCGGAATGAGCAGTTCTTC. This encodes CASSLAGGPNARNEQFF.

This clone was counted a single time. In DNA form, the CDR3 reads TGCAGCGTTGCCGGGACAGGCGGTGAAAAACTGTTTTTT. Translation: CSVAGTGGEKLFF. V and J are TRBV29-1 and TRBJ1-4; TRBD1 matches 8 bases. Germline trimming cut 4 bases from V and 7 bases from J; bases unmatched to any gene: 5. Germline CDR1 is SQVTM and CDR2 is ANQGSEA. The length of the CDR3 is 13 residues.

This chain connects TRBV29-1 to TRBJ1-2; D unresolved. This CDR3 contains 12 residues. CDR1 and CDR2 from the germline V gene are SQVTM and ANQGSEA. Trimming took 3 bases from V and 7 from J, leaving 12 bases between them. CDR3 region: CSVEAELAGYTF. The CDR3 DNA reads TGCAGCGTTGAGGCAGAGCTAGCTGGCTACACCTTC.

V usage is TRBV28 and J usage is TRBJ2-7; 12 bases agree with TRBD2. Germline trimming cut 6 bases from V and 3 bases from J; bases unmatched to any gene: 3. The CDR3 length is 14 residues. Germline CDR1 MDHEN, CDR2 SYDVKM. The CDR3 DNA sequence: TGTGCCAGCAGGACTAGCGGGAGAGGCTACGAGCAGTACTTC. Its translation is CASRTSGRGYEQYF.

The V call is TRBV5-1, the J call TRBJ2-7; TRBD1 aligns across 10 bases. The germline V gene has CDR1 SGHRS and CDR2 YFSETQ. Trimming at V came to 5 bases and at J to 1 base, leaving 9 bases not matched to a gene. The CDR3 is 16 residues long. CDR3 bases: TGCGCCAGCAGAGGGACAGGGGACGCTAGTTCCTACGAGCAGTACTTC. Translated: CASRGTGDASSYEQYF.

This chain links TRBV5-1 with TRBJ2-7; D is possibly TRBD2 (6 bases). The CDR3 is 14 amino acids. The germline V gene has CDR1 SGHRS and CDR2 YFSETQ. The germline V and J ends were trimmed by 6 bases and 6 bases, with 19 bases remaining between them. Here the CDR3 DNA reads TGCGCCAGCACCCCGGGGGATAGGGCCGTCGAGCAGTACTTC. It specifies CASTPGDRAVEQYF.

DNA for the CDR3: TGTGCCATCAGTCCGACAGGGACGAATCAGCCCCAGCATTTT. This gives the protein CAISPTGTNQPQHF. The chain uses TRBV10-3 and TRBJ1-5, with 7 bases matching TRBD1. The CDR3 is made up of 14 amino acids. Per germline, CDR1 ENHRY and CDR2 SYGVKD. With V trimmed by 5 bases and J by 4 bases, 5 bases remained unmatched.

The genes are TRBV6-2 or TRBV6-3 and TRBJ2-5; 7 bases are shared with TRBD2. With V trimmed by 2 bases and J by 2 bases, 5 bases remained unmatched. The CDR3 has 15 residues. CDR1 and CDR2 (germline): MNHEY, SVGEGT. CDR3 nucleotides: TGTGCCAGCAGTTACGGTGGCGGGGGACAAGAGACCCAGTACTTC. Translated: CASSYGGGGQETQYF.

The chain uses TRBV29-1 and TRBJ2-2; D uncertain. V was pared by 6 bases and J by 2 bases, with 7 bases between. Germline V gene lookup returns CDR1 SQVTM and CDR2 ANQGSEA. This CDR3 has 12 amino acids. The chain's CDR3 is CSVRINTGELFF. The CDR3 region has the DNA TGCAGCGTGAGGATCAACACCGGGGAGCTGTTTTTT.

The chain carries TRBV21-1 and TRBJ2-5; the DNA was not compared with TRBD1, the D call given in the table. TRBV21-1 represents a pseudogene. This CDR3 comprises 14 residues. The CDR3 DNA follows: TGTGCCAGCAACCACAGGGGGCTCCAAGAGACCCAGTACTTC. Protein: CASNHRGLQETQYF.

The chain couples TRBV10-3 to TRBJ2-2, with TRBD2 matching 7 bases. Unmatched junction bases numbered 14, after V lost 2 bases and J lost 5 bases. In germline, CDR1 is ENHRY, CDR2 SYGVKD. CDR3 length: 18 residues. In DNA, the CDR3 is TGTGCCATCAGTGAGCTCTGGAGGGCGGGAGATGAAACCGGGGAGCTGTTTTTT. Protein product: CAISELWRAGDETGELFF.

This clone was seen once. The rearrangement uses TRBV30 and TRBJ2-6; the match to TRBD1 covers 7 bases. The CDR3 covers 16 residues. From germline, CDR1 is GTSNPN and CDR2 SVGIG (reference sequence). Trimming cost V 3 bases and J 0 bases; bases outside gene matches: 5. The CDR3 is CAWRTGIGSGANVLTF. The CDR3 nucleotides are TGTGCCTGGAGGACAGGGATTGGCTCTGGGGCCAACGTCCTGACTTTC.

The chain recombines TRBV3-1 (or the pseudogene TRBV3-2) with TRBJ1-3; 7 nucleotides line up with TRBD1. There are 16 residues in the CDR3. Unmatched junction bases numbered 4, after V lost 0 bases and J lost 2 bases. Germline CDR1 and CDR2: LGHDT and YNNKEL (reference sequence). CDR3 nucleotide sequence: TGTGCCAGCAGCCAAGAGACAGGGAGGACTGGAAACACCATATATTTT. Its protein is CASSQETGRTGNTIYF.

This clone was seen a handful of times. The chain carries TRBV7-2 and TRBJ1-1, with a possible D match to TRBD1 (5 bases). Germline V gene lookup returns CDR1 SGHTA and CDR2 FQGNSA. The CDR3 has 17 residues. The germline V and J ends were trimmed by 5 bases and 3 bases, with 22 bases remaining between them. CDR3 protein: CASSQRNKGLADTEAFF. In nucleotides, the CDR3 is TGTGCCAGCAGCCAACGAAATAAGGGGTTGGCGGACACTGAAGCTTTCTTT.

CDR3: CASSLTEGGNYEQYF. CDR3 sequence (DNA): TGTGCCAGCAGCTTAACTGAGGGAGGTAACTACGAGCAGTACTTC. The chain couples TRBV7-8 to TRBJ2-7; tentatively, D is TRBD2 (6 bases). The germline gives CDR1 SGHVS, CDR2 FQNEAQ. V shed 2 bases and J shed 3 bases, with 14 bases lying between them. There are 15 residues in the CDR3.

This chain uses TRBV11-2 with TRBJ1-1, with D hard to call. CDR1 and CDR2 (germline): SGHAT, FQNNGV. V was trimmed by 2 bases and J by 4 bases, leaving 11 bases between them. This CDR3 is 14 amino acids long. The chain's CDR3 is CASSLRGKSTEAFF. CDR3 in DNA: TGTGCCAGCAGCTTACGAGGCAAGTCCACTGAAGCTTTCTTT.

The chain carries TRBV6-2 or TRBV6-3 and TRBJ2-7, with a tentative D call TRBD1 (6 bases). This CDR3 has 15 amino acids. CDR1 and CDR2 (germline): MNHEY, SVGEGT. V was shortened by 5 bases and J by 3 bases, with 17 bases between the two germline ends. The CDR3, as DNA: TGTGCCAGCAGTGATCTTAGGACAGCATTCTACGAGCAGTACTTC. It yields the protein CASSDLRTAFYEQYF.

The V and J genes are TRBV11-2 and TRBJ2-7; TRBD1 is a possible D gene (5 bases). V gave up 2 bases and J gave up 1 base, with 9 bases separating them. This CDR3 contains 14 residues. In germline, CDR1 is SGHAT, CDR2 FQNNGV. In DNA form, the CDR3 reads TGTGCCAGCAGCTTAATGGCAGGGTCCTACGAGCAGTACTTC. Translating it yields CASSLMAGSYEQYF.